The source of this T cell receptor (beta chain) is a study of human T cells and chemical hapten exposure. This sample's time point: patch test 1, 2 weeks after DPC sensitization. Treatment denoted: therapeutic diphenylcyclopropenone sensitization with weekly scalp DPC. TCRdb re-analysed the RACE reads in MiXCR, keeping a single row per CDR3 protein. Of over 11,000 distinct CDR3 sequences detected, over 15% appear once; the ten largest clones hold 7.2%. This sequence was found in a woman in her twenties or thirties with alopecia areata. Some clones in this sample may be carry-over from other donors' samples. Sample: whole blood, taken in connection with sensitization to the hapten diphenylcyclopropenone (DPC).

CDR3 sequence: CSVSSDPYTEAFF. The DNA for the CDR3 is TGCAGCGTATCCTCGGACCCTTACACTGAAGCTTTCTTT. The V call is TRBV29-1, the J call TRBJ1-1; D is undetermined. V dropped 6 bases and J dropped 3 bases, with 14 bases sitting between them. Germline CDR1 reads SQVTM; CDR2 reads ANQGSEA. The CDR3 consists of 13 residues.